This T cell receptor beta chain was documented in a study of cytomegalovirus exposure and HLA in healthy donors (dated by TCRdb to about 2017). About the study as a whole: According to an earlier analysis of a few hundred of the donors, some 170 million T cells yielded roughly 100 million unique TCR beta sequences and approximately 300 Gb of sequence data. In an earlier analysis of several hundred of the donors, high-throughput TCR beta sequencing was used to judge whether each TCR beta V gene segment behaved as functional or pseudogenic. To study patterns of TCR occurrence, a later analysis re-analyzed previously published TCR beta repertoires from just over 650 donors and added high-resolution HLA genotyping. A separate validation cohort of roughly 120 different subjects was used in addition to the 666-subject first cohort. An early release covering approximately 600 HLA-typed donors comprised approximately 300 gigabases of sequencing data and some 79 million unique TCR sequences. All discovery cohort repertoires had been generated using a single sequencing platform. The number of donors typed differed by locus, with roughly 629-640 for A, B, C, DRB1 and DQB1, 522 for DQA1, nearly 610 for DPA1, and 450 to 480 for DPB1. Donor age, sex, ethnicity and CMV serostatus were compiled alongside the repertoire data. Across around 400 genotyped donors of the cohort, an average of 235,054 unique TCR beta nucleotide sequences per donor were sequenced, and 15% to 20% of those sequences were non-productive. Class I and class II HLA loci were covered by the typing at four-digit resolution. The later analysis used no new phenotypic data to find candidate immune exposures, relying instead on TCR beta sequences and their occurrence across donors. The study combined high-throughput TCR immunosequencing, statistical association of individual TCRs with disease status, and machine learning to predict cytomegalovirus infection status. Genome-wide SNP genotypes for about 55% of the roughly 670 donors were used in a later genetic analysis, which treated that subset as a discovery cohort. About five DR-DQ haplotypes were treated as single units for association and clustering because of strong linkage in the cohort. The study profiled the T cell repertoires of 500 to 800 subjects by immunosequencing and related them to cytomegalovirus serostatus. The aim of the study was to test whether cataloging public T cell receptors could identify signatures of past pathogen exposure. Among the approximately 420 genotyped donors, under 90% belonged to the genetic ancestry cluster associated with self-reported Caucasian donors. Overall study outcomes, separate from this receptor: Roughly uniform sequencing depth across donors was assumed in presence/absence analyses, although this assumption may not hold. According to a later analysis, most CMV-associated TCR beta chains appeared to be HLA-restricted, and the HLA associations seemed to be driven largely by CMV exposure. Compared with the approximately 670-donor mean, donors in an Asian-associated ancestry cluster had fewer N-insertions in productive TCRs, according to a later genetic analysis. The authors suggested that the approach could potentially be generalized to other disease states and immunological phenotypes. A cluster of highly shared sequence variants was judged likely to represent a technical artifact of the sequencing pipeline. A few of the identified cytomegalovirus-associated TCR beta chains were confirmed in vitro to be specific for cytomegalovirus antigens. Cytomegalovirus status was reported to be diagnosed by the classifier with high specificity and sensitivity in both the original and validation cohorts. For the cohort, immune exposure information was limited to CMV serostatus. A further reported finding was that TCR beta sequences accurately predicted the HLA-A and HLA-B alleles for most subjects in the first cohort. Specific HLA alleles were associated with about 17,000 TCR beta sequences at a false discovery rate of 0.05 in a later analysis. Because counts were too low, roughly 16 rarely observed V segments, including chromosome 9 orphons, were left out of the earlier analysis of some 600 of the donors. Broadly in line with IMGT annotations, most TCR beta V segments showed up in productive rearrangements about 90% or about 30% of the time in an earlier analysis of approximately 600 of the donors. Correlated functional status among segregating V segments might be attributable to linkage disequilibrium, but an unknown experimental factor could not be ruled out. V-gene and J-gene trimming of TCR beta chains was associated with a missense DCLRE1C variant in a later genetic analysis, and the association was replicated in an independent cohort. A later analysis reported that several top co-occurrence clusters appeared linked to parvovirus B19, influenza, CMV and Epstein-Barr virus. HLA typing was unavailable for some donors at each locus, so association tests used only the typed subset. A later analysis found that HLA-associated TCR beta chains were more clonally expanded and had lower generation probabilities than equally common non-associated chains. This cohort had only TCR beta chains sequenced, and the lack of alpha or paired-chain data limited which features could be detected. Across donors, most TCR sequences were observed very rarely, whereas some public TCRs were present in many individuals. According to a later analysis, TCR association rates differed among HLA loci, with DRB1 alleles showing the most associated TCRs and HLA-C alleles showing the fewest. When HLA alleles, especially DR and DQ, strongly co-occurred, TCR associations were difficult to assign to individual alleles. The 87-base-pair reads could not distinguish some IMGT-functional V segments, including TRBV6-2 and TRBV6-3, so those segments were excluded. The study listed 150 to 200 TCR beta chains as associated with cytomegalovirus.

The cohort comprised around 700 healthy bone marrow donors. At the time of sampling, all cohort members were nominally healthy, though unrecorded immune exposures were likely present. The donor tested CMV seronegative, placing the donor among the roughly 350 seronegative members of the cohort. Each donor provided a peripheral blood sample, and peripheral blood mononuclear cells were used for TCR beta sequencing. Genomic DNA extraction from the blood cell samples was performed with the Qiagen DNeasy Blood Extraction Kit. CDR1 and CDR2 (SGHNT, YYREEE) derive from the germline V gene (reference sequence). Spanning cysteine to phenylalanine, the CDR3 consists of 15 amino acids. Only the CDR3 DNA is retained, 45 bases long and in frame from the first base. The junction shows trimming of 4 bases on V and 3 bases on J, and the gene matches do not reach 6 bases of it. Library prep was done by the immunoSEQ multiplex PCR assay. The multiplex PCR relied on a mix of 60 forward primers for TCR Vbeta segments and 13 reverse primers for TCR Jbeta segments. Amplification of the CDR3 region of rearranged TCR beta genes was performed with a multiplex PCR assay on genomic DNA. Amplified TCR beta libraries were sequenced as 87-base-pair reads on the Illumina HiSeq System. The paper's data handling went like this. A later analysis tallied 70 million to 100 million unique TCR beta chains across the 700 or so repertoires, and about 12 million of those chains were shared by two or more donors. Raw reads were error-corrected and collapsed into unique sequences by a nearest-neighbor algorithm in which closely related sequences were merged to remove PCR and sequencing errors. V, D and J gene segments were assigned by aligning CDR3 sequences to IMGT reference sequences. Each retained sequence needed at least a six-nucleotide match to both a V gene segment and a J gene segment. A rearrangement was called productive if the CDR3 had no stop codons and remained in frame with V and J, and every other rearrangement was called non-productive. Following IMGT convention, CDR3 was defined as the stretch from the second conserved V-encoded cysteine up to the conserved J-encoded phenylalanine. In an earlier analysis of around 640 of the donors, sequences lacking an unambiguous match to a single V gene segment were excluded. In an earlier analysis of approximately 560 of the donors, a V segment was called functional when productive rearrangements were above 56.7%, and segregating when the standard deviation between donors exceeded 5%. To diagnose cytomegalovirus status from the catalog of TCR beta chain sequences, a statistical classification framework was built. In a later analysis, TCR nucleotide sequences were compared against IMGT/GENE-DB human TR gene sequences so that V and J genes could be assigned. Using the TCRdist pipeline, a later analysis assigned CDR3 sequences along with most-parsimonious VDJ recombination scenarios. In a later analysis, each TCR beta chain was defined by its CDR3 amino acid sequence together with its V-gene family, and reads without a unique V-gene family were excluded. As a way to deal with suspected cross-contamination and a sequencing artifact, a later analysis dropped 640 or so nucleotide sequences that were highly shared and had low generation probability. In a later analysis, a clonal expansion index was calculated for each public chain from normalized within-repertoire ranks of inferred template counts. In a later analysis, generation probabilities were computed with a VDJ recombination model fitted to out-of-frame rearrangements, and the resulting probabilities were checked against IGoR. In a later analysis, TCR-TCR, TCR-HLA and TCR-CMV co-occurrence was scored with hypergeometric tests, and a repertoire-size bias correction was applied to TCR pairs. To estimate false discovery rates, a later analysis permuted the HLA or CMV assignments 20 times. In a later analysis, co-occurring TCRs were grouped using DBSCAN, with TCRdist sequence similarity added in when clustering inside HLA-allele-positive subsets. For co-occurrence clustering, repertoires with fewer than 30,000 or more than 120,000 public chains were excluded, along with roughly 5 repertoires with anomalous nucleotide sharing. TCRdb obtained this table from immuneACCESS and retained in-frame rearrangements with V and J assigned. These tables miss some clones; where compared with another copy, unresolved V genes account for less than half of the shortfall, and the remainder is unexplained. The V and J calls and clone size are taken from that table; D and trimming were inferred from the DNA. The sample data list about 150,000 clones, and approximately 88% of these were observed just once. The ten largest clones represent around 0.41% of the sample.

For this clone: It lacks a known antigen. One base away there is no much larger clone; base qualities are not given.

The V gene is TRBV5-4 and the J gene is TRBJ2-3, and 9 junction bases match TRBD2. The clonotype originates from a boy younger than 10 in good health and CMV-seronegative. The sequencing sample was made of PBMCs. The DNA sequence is TGTGCCAGCAGCCTCGGGACTAGCAAGACAGATACGCAGTATTTT. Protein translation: CASSLGTSKTDTQYF.